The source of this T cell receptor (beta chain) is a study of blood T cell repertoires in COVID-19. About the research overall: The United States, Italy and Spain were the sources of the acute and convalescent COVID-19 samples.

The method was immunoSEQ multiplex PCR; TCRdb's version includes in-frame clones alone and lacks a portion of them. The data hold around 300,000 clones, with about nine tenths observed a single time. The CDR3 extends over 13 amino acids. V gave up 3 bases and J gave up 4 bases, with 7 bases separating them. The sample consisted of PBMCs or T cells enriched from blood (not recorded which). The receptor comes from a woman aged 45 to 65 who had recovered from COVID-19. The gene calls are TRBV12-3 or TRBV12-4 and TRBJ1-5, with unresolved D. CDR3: CASSLSENQPQHF. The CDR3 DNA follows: TGTGCCAGCAGTTTGTCAGAAAATCAGCCCCAGCATTTT.